These 7 T cell receptor beta chains were sequenced from one sample in a study. TCRdb ran MiXCR on the 5' RACE reads and lists one entry per CDR3 protein. The sample has about 59,000 distinct CDR3 sequences; less than 25% are singletons. Tregs were sorted as CD4+CD25+CD127-/low cells. Sequenced: tumor-infiltrating Tregs sorted from the breast tumor. The receptor set was obtained from a female donor with breast cancer.

This clonotype was detected ten times or more. The rearrangement links TRBV10-3 to TRBJ2-3, with 8 positions matching TRBD2. Germline values: CDR1 ENHRY, CDR2 SYGVKD. The CDR3 is 15 residues long. The ends lost 8 bases at V and 2 bases at J; junction bases unmatched: 9. The DNA of the CDR3 is TGTGCCATCCGACTTGGGGGACTAGTCACAGATACGCAGTATTTT. This translates into CAIRLGGLVTDTQYF.

As for this clonotype: This may arise from a read error, as a much more abundant clone is one base away. V and J are TRBV7-2 and TRBJ2-5; possibly TRBD2 for D (6 bases). CDR1 SGHTA and CDR2 FQGNSA come from the germline V gene. The ends were cut back, 8 bases at V and 4 bases at J, with 17 bases in the middle. This CDR3 comprises 14 residues. The CDR3 bases are TGTGCCAGCGGCCCCGGCCTAGCGTTAGAGACCCAGTACTTC. This gives the protein CASGPGLALETQYF.

V gene TRBV6-6 combines with J gene TRBJ2-1; 7 bases map to TRBD2. The CDR3 has 16 residues. After removal of 6 bases from V and 5 bases from J, the junction contained 13 bases not matched to a gene. The germline gives CDR1 MNHNY, CDR2 SVGAGI (reference sequence). CDR3 amino acids: CASSPPRLARNNEQFF. The DNA for the CDR3 is TGTGCCAGCAGCCCACCGAGACTAGCAAGAAACAATGAGCAGTTCTTC.

The gene calls are TRBV5-6 and TRBJ2-2; D remains unclear. Germline V gene lookup returns CDR1 SGHDT and CDR2 YYEEEE. The CDR3 sequence is 16 residues long. V was clipped by 0 bases and J by 6 bases, with 15 bases between them. The CDR3 DNA reads TGTGCCAGCAGCTTGGGAGGAATAGTTGGGCCCGGGGAGCTGTTTTTT. It translates to CASSLGGIVGPGELFF.

Of note for this clonotype: The conserved phenylalanine or tryptophan is not found at the CDR3 terminus, so this likely reflects a read error. The chain uses TRBV7-2 and TRBJ2-3; D might be TRBD1 or TRBD2, each matching 5 bases. The ends were cut back, 3 bases at V and 2 bases at J, with 12 bases in the middle. Germline V gene lookup returns CDR1 SGHTA and CDR2 FQGNSA. This CDR3 comprises 15 residues. CDR3 region: CASSLGLAPTDTQYL. The CDR3 DNA reads as TGTGCCAGCAGCTTGGGGCTAGCCCCCACAGATACGCAGTATTTG.

The chain carries TRBV27 and TRBJ2-5; no definite D call. With 4 bases removed from V and 4 bases from J, the gap between germline ends came to 13 bases. This CDR3 has 14 residues. Germline-derived CDR1 and CDR2 are MNHEY and SMNVEV (reference sequence). CDR3 in DNA: TGTGCCAGCAGTTCACAGCAGATGCTAGAGACCCAGTACTTC. This gives the protein CASSSQQMLETQYF.

This clonotype has a handful of counts. This chain connects TRBV11-2 to TRBJ2-4, with D hard to call. The CDR3 extends over 17 amino acids. V lost 5 bases to trimming and J lost 0 bases, with 17 bases between them. The germline V gene encodes CDR1 SGHAT and CDR2 FQNNGV. The CDR3 region has the DNA TGTGCCAGCAGCATTATCCAAGGCTCGCTAGCCAAAAACATTCAGTACTTC. It specifies CASSIIQGSLAKNIQYF.